Given below is one T cell receptor (beta chain) in context. The antigen is unknown. These data are taken from a study of cytomegalovirus exposure and HLA in healthy donors. Across the study: According to later analysis, the same platform produced the 120 validation and around 730 first-cohort repertoires. Study findings and constraints: Subsequent analysis showed first-cohort TCR clusters tending to co-occur in around 110 validation repertoires. In vitro experiments confirmed that a few CMV-associated chains were specific for CMV antigens.

TCRdb keeps only in-frame clones here, not all; method: immunoSEQ multiplex PCR. The sample shows around 170,000 clones, roughly 85% of them seen only once. Trimming took off 3 bases at V and 6 bases at J, with 18 bases between the two ends. The V gene's germline CDR1 is GTSNPN and CDR2 SVGIG (reference sequence). This CDR3 region has 14 residues. Donors were drawn from the approximately 120-subject validation cohort, separate from the roughly 700-subject first cohort. Sequenced sample: PBMCs. This chain links TRBV30 with TRBJ2-7, with a weak D call TRBD2 (5 bases). The sequence derives from a man aged 18 to 30 in good health and CMV-seropositive. The CDR3 nucleotides read TGTGCCTGGAGCGCCCCCCCCGGGATAGGCGAGCAGTACTTC. This gives the protein CAWSAPPGIGEQYF.